This record concerns one T cell receptor beta chain sequence. This sequence may be a read error, since a much larger clone differs from it by one base. The data were taken from a study of blood T cells in healthy people across ages. The donors, aged roughly 6 to 95, were healthy Caucasians from Russia. The germline V and J ends were trimmed by 4 bases and 7 bases, with 14 bases remaining between them. The CDR3 contains 14 residues. The V gene's germline CDR1 is MNHEY and CDR2 SMNVEV (reference sequence). A sample-barcoded 5' primer and a J-beta primer mix were used in a second PCR of roughly 6 to 11 cycles. TCRdb re-derived calls from the 5' RACE reads in MiXCR, one entry per CDR3 protein. The sample records some 790,000 distinct CDR3 sequences, 29% being singletons.

The gene calls are TRBV27 and TRBJ2-1; D is possibly TRBD2 (5 bases). The receptor comes from a woman older than 75 in good health. Source material: blood. The CDR3 is CASSSGFGRNEQFF. CDR3 DNA sequence: TGTGCCAGCAGTTCGGGGTTCGGGCGTAATGAGCAGTTCTTC.